This is a list of T cell receptor beta chains from one sample in a study of beta chain features in type 1 diabetes. Generated by immunoSEQ multiplex PCR, the TCRdb table keeps only in-frame clones and is missing some. The data show roughly 140,000 clones, about 7% seen once. Sequencing used central memory CD4+ T cells from blood. The origin of the receptors is a woman aged 25 to 39 in good health. Each CDR3 is given with its conserved first and last residue. D genes are given only for firm matches.

TRBJ2-5 TRBV29-1 - CSVSQGSQYF
TRBJ2-1 TRBV18 TRBD2 CASSPGLAGGYEQFF
TRBJ2-1 TRBV27 - CASSLNNNEQFF
TRBJ2-5 TRBV4-3 TRBD2 CASSQETSGVETQYF
TRBJ2-5 TRBV5-1 TRBD2 CASSSSGVDQETQYF
TRBJ1-4 TRBV25-1 - CASSEPSQGLEKLFF
TRBJ1-2 TRBV28 - CASSLLVKGNYGYTF
TRBJ2-7 TRBV28 - CASSPTGLISYEQYF
TRBJ1-4 TRBV11-2 - CASSLARVTNEKLFF
TRBJ2-3 TRBV7-7 TRBD2 CASSWGLAGDSDTQYF
TRBJ2-7 TRBV27 - CASSLQEGTYEQYF
TRBJ1-2 TRBV7-2 - CASSFDRPSGYTF
TRBJ2-1 TRBV7-2 TRBD2 CASSGRLAGGRDEQFF
TRBJ2-1 TRBV7-9 TRBD2 CASSVTGGSKREQFF
TRBJ1-1 TRBV11-1 TRBD1 CASSVFTTGTENTEAFF
TRBJ2-2 TRBV7-3 TRBD1 CASSQGDRGELFF
TRBJ1-1 TRBV5-1 - CASSWGDPKAEAFF
TRBJ2-1 TRBV30 TRBD2 CAWIVAGGVYNEQFF
TRBJ2-1 TRBV10-3 - CAISESAAKTHNEQFF
TRBJ2-1 TRBV4-3 - CASSPRVKPYNEQFF
TRBJ2-7 TRBV18 TRBD1 CASSPVPPGQGPYEQYF
TRBJ2-5 TRBV30 TRBD1 CAWTTGQETQYF
- TRBV2 TRBD1 CATYRGGEQYF
TRBJ2-3 TRBV28 TRBD2 CASNAGTTTDTQYF
TRBJ2-1 TRBV18 TRBD2 CASSAFTGGAYNEQFF
TRBJ2-5 TRBV4-1 TRBD1 CASSRGQGARETQYF
TRBJ1-1 TRBV6-1 TRBD1 CASSETGLTEAFF
TRBJ1-2 TRBV11-1 - CASSPRGAAGGYTF
TRBJ2-7 TRBV18 - CASSPGREPFYEQYF
TRBJ2-7 TRBV5-4 - CASSSRGVYEQYF
TRBJ2-7 TRBV18 TRBD1 CASSPPKNRGAYEQYF
TRBJ2-5 TRBV28 TRBD2 CASSSGGGPRTQYF